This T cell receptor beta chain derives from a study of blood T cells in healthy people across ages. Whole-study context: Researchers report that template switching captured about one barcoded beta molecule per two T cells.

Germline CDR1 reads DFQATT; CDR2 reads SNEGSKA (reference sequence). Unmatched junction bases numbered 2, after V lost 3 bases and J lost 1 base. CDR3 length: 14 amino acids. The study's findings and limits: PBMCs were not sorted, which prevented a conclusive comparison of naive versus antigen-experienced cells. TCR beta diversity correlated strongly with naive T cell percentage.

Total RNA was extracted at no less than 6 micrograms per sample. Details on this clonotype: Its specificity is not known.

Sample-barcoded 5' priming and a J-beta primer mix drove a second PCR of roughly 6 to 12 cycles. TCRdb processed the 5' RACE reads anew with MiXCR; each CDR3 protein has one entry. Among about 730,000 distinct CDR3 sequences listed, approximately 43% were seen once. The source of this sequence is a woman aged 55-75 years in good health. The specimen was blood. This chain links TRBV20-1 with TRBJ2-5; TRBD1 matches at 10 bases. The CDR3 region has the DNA TGCAGTGCTAGGGGGACAGGGGCCCAAGAGACCCAGTACTTC. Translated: CSARGTGAQETQYF.